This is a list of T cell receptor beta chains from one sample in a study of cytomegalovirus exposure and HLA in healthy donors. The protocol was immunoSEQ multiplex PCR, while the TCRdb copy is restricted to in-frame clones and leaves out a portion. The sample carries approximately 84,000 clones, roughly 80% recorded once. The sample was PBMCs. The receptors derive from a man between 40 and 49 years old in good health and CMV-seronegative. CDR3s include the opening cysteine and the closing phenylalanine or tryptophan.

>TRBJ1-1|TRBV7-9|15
CASSSGTEANTEAFF
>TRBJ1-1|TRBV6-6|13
CASRLEGNTEAFF
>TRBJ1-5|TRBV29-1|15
CSATVGTGRNQPQNF
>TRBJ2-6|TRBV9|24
CASSVTAWSREGSGRASGANVLTF
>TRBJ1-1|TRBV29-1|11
CSVEAFSEAFF
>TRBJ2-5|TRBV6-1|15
CASSDSGLNQETQYF
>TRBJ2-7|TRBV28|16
CASSPLAGRGWCEQYF
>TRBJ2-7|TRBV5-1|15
CASSLEVAGGGEQYF
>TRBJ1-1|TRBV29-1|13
CSALGTGDTEAFF
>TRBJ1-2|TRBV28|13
CASTWGVGYGYTF
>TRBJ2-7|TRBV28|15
CASSGLTGFSYEQYF
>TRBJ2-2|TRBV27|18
CASSPRPLAGAGTGELFF
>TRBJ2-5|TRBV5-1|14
CASSHGQGRETQYF
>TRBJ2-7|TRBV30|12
CAWTGGSYEQYF
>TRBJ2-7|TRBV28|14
CASRPWTGLREQYF
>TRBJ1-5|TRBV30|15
CAWSYKGLYNQPQHF
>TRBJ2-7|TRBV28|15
CASSAWASGTYEQYF
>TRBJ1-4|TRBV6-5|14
CASRLGLANEKLFF
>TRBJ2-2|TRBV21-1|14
CASSKGRGPGELFF
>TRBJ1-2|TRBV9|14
CASSQGVDGYGYTF
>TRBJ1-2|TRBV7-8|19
CASSHAIPEGQGAFYGYTF
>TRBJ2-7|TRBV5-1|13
CASSLMAGDEQYF
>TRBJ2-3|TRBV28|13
CASTDRGLDTQYF
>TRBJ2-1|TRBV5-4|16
CASSSAPRTDYNEQFF
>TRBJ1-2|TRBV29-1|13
CSVPGQGAYGYTF
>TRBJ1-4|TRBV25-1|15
CASSTPGGSNEKLFF
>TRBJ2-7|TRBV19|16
CASSIIRTVVVDEQYF
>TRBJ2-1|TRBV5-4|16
CASSLVATRSYNEQFF
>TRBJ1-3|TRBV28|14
CASSPPGQGNTIYF
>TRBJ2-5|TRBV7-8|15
CASSAKPGTGGTQYF
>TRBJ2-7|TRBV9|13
CANPGQGSYEQYF
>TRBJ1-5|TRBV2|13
CASSPQITQPQHF
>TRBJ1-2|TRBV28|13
CASNRVQSYGYTF
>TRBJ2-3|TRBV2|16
CASQLSGLASTDTQYF
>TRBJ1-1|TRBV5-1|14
CASSSGQTNTEAFF
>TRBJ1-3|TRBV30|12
CAWSRAGNTIYF
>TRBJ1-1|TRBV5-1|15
CASSFGDRAFTEAFF
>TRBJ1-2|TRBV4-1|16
CASSQDPGGDNYGYTF
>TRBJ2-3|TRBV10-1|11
CASSDLVGQYF
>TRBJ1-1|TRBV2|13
CASFQNLNTEAFF